The next 25 T cell receptor beta chains were all read from a single sample in a study of blood T cell repertoires in COVID-19. Libraries were prepared by immunoSEQ multiplex PCR; TCRdb keeps only in-frame clonotypes and omits some of them. The sample lists about 43,000 clones, about 83% occurring once. Sequenced material: peripheral blood. All receptors derive from an older man in a cohort sampled during active COVID-19.

This chain uses TRBV12-3 or TRBV12-4 with TRBJ2-7; TRBD2 might be the D (5 bases). This CDR3 spans 13 amino acids. Trimming took 4 bases from V and 3 from J, leaving 10 bases between them. The CDR3 sequence is CASSYNRGYEQYF. CDR3 DNA sequence: TGTGCCAGCAGTTACAACCGGGGCTACGAGCAGTACTTC.

The rearrangement uses TRBV2 and TRBJ1-5; no clear D. In germline, CDR1 is SNHLY, CDR2 FYNNEI. V lost 6 bases and J lost 9, with 18 bases in between. The CDR3 is 14 residues long. The CDR3 here is CASSGARALGPQHF. The CDR3 DNA follows: TGTGCCAGCAGCGGCGCGAGGGCCTTGGGGCCCCAGCATTTT.

The chain links TRBV10-2 to TRBJ2-7; 16 bases map to TRBD2. After removal of 6 bases from V and 4 bases from J, the junction contained 3 bases not matched to a gene. Germline V lookup: CDR1 WSHSY, CDR2 SAAADI. The CDR3 loop spans 15 amino acids. The DNA of the CDR3 is TGCGCCAGCAGGGGACTAGCGGGAGGGCGATACGAGCAGTACTTC. It translates to CASRGLAGGRYEQYF.

CDR3 loop: CASSLVAGSTGELFF. CDR3 DNA sequence: TGTGCCAGCAGTTTAGTAGCGGGTAGCACCGGGGAGCTGTTTTTT. The chain employs TRBV6-2 or TRBV6-3 and TRBJ2-2; 7 nucleotides agree with TRBD2. The germline gives CDR1 MNHEY, CDR2 SVGEGT. The CDR3 is made up of 15 amino acids. The J segment lost 4 bases and the V segment lost 4 bases, leaving 6 bases of the junction unmatched.

This rearrangement joins TRBV28 to TRBJ2-7; a weak D match, TRBD2 (7 bases). V was cut by 1 base and J by 3 bases, with 13 bases left in between. CDR1 is MDHEN, CDR2 SYDVKM, per germline. This CDR3 region has 15 residues. The CDR3 region has the DNA TGTGCCAGCAGTTTATCGGGGGGCCTCTTCTACGAGCAGTACTTC. It encodes CASSLSGGLFYEQYF.

The genes are TRBV11-2 and TRBJ2-4, with TRBD2 identical over 10 bases. V shed 6 bases, J shed 5 bases, and the junction held 16 bases outside the gene matches. The CDR3 totals 18 residues. The germline CDR1 and CDR2 sequences are SGHAT and FQNNGV. CDR3 DNA: TGTGCCAGCAGGCGGGATTATACAGCGGGAGGGCCCCAAAACATTCAGTACTTC. It codes for CASRRDYTAGGPQNIQYF.

The V and J genes are TRBV28 and TRBJ1-3; possible D gene TRBD1, 6 bases. The length of the CDR3 is 14 residues. Germline CDR1 is MDHEN and CDR2 is SYDVKM. V was cut by 8 bases and J by 0 bases, with 11 bases left in between. The CDR3 loop reads CASVGGYSGNTIYF. CDR3 DNA: TGTGCCAGCGTAGGGGGATACTCTGGAAACACCATATATTTT.

This clone was counted a few times. This sequence joins TRBV11-3 and TRBJ2-3, with TRBD2 matching 7 bases. Trimming removed 4 bases from V and 2 bases from J; junction bases left unmatched: 6. The CDR3 covers 15 residues. CDR1 is SGHNT and CDR2 is YENEEA in the germline V gene. The CDR3 here is CASSSGTTFTDTQYF. The CDR3 nucleotides are TGTGCCAGCAGCTCCGGGACTACCTTCACAGATACGCAGTATTTT.

Turning to this clone: One end of the junction varies from germline; a read error may be responsible. The J gene is TRBJ1-2, the V gene TRBV4-3, with TRBD1 identical over 8 bases. The CDR3 extends over 16 amino acids. CDR1 LGHNA and CDR2 YSLEER come from the germline V gene. For the CDR3, the DNA is TGCGCCAGCAGTCAAGGACGACAGGGGAATAACTATGGCTACACCTTC. As protein: CASSQGRQGNNYGYTF.

The J gene is TRBJ2-1, the V gene TRBV11-3; D is possibly TRBD2 (5 bases). Germline assignment: CDR1 SGHNT and CDR2 YENEEA. Trimming took off 0 bases at V and 6 bases at J, with 15 bases between the two ends. This CDR3 region has 16 residues. Written as DNA, the CDR3 is TGTGCCAGCAGCTTAGATAGAGGGAAGGGTGGCAATGAGCAGTTCTTC. Its translation is CASSLDRGKGGNEQFF.

The CDR3: CASSSQGLGEKLFF. CDR3 nucleotides: TGTGCCAGCAGCTCCCAGGGGCTAGGGGAAAAACTGTTTTTT. The chain couples TRBV7-2 to TRBJ1-4, with D possibly TRBD1 on 6 matching bases. CDR1 and CDR2 (germline): SGHTA, FQGNSA. The CDR3 has 14 residues. Trimming took off 4 bases at V and 8 bases at J, with 14 bases between the two ends. Variable domain in full (rest from reference TRBV7-2 and TRBJ1-4): GAGVSQSPSNKVTEKGKDVELRCDPISGHTALYWYRQSLGQGLEFLIYFQGNSAPDKSGLPSDRFSAERTGGSVSTLTIQRTQQEDSAVYLCASSSQGLGEKLFFGSGTQLSVL.

The chain carries TRBV3-1 (or the pseudogene TRBV3-2) and TRBJ1-2; TRBD1 matches at 10 bases. Germline-derived CDR1 and CDR2 are LGHDT and YNNKEL (reference sequence). V was clipped by 2 bases and J by 4 bases; unmatched bases: 10. The CDR3 runs 17 residues. The CDR3, as DNA: TGTGCCAGCAGCCAACCCGGGACAGGGGCGCACTCCTATGGCTACACCTTC. This translates into CASSQPGTGAHSYGYTF.

This clone turned up a few times. The rearrangement uses TRBV10-1 and TRBJ2-3; the D gene is possibly TRBD1 (5 bases). V shed 5 bases and J shed 7 bases, with 13 bases lying between them. This CDR3 contains 13 residues. Germline values: CDR1 WNHNN, CDR2 SYGVQD (reference sequence). In DNA form, the CDR3 reads TGCGCCAGCAGTTTCCAGGGCCAAAATACGCAGTATTTT. Amino acid sequence: CASSFQGQNTQYF.

V usage is TRBV5-1 and J usage is TRBJ2-2, with 15 bases that match TRBD2. Germline values: CDR1 SGHRS, CDR2 YFSETQ. V lost 4 bases, J lost 3 bases, and 10 bases stayed unmatched. The CDR3 is 19 residues long. The chain's CDR3 is CASSPGLAGGHRDTGELFF. As DNA, the CDR3 is TGCGCCAGCAGCCCCGGACTAGCGGGAGGGCATCGGGACACCGGGGAGCTGTTTTTT.

As regards this clone: No DNA is shown, since the ends of the CDR3 on it are uncertain; the CDR3 is the one TCRdb lists. The chain joins TRBV21-1 to TRBJ2-7; the D call TRBD1 from the table was never checked on the DNA. TRBV21-1 is described as a pseudogene. The CDR3 region is 16 residues in length, termini included. The CDR3 sequence: CASSKVAQGYYCEQYF.

The chain links TRBV7-9 to TRBJ1-1, with TRBD1 identical over 7 bases. The germline V gene has CDR1 SEHNR and CDR2 FQNEAQ (reference sequence). The CDR3 totals 14 residues. The V and J ends lost 1 base and 7 bases, in that order; junction bases with no gene match: 6. The CDR3 here is CASSLVGRQGEAFF. The DNA for the CDR3 is TGTGCCAGCAGCTTAGTGGGGAGACAGGGTGAAGCTTTCTTT.

This chain's CDR3 is CASSPGTGVSGEQFF. The CDR3 nucleotides are TGTGCCAGCTCTCCCGGGACAGGGGTGTCCGGTGAGCAGTTCTTC. The chain has TRBV18 and TRBJ2-1; 10 bases are shared with TRBD1. The V segment lost 6 bases and the J segment 9 bases; nucleotides outside the gene matches: 11. CDR1 KGHSH and CDR2 LQKENI come from the germline V gene. The CDR3 totals 15 residues.

The chain recombines TRBV10-3 with TRBJ2-7, with 8 bases aligning to TRBD1. Germline V CDR1 and CDR2: ENHRY, SYGVKD. The CDR3 is made up of 14 amino acids. V lost 0 bases, J lost 4 bases, and 2 bases stayed unmatched. As DNA, the CDR3 is TGTGCCATCAGTGAGTCGGGACAGGATTACGAGCAGTACTTC. Translation gives CAISESGQDYEQYF.

This chain uses TRBV5-4 with TRBJ2-2; D not certain. Per germline, CDR1 SGHNT and CDR2 YYREEE (reference sequence). This CDR3 is built from 12 residues. V lost 4 bases to trimming and J lost 3 bases, with 4 bases between them. CDR3 in amino acids: CASSVYTGELFF. In DNA form, the CDR3 reads TGTGCCAGCAGCGTCTACACCGGGGAGCTGTTTTTT.

The chain couples TRBV12-3 or TRBV12-4 to TRBJ1-3; D is unresolved. V lost 7 bases to trimming and J lost 1 base, with 5 bases between them. The CDR3 spans 12 residues. The CDR3 here is CASTLSGNTIYF. DNA of the CDR3: TGTGCCAGCACCCTATCTGGAAACACCATATATTTT.

V and J are TRBV30 and TRBJ1-5, with 9 nucleotides matching TRBD1. Looked up from germline, CDR1 is GTSNPN and CDR2 is SVGIG (reference sequence). The CDR3 has 14 amino acids. The J segment lost 4 bases and the V segment lost 0 bases, leaving 1 base of the junction unmatched. The DNA of the CDR3 is TGTGCCTGGAGTGTGGACAGGGGAAATCAGCCCCAGCATTTT. Translated: CAWSVDRGNQPQHF.

This chain uses TRBV9 with TRBJ1-4, with 9 bases that match TRBD1. CDR3 length: 15 residues. CDR1 SGDLS and CDR2 YYNGEE come from the germline V gene. Unmatched junction bases numbered 4, after V lost 1 base and J lost 6 bases. The CDR3 loop reads CASSVPTGGYEKLFF. The CDR3 DNA reads as TGTGCCAGCAGCGTACCAACAGGGGGCTATGAAAAACTGTTTTTT. The full variable domain, in which reference TRBV9 and TRBJ1-4 provide the parts outside the CDR3, is DSGVTQTPKHLITATGQRVTLRCSPRSGDLSVYWYQQSLDQGLQFLIQYYNGEERAKGNILERFSAQQFPDLHSELNLSSLELGDSALYFCASSVPTGGYEKLFFGSGTQLSVL.

V and J are TRBV5-4 and TRBJ2-7; 7 bases match TRBD2. Germline lookup yields CDR1 SGHNT and CDR2 YYREEE (reference sequence). The CDR3 has 14 amino acids. J was trimmed by 7 bases and V by 4 bases; bases with no gene match: 11. CDR3 loop: CASSPNSGRGEQYF. The CDR3 DNA reads TGTGCCAGCAGCCCCAATAGCGGGCGGGGAGAGCAGTACTTC.

This clone occurred once. The CDR3 region has the DNA TGCGCCAGCAGCCGAGGTGGGGCGGAGAACTACGAGCAGTACTTC. This encodes CASSRGGAENYEQYF. The rearrangement joins TRBV5-1 to TRBJ2-7; possible D gene TRBD1, 5 bases. V lost 4 bases and J lost 3, with 17 bases in between. The germline V gene encodes CDR1 SGHRS and CDR2 YFSETQ. This CDR3 comprises 15 residues.

The rearrangement joins TRBV4-3 to TRBJ2-3, with TRBD2 matching over 11 bases. Germline V gene data show CDR1 as LGHNA and CDR2 as YSLEER. The length of the CDR3 is 17 residues. V shed 3 bases and J 4 bases; nucleotides not matched to a gene: 9. CDR3: CASSQRTSGSRADTQYF. CDR3 DNA sequence: TGCGCCAGCAGCCAGCGGACTAGCGGGTCTAGGGCAGATACGCAGTATTTT.